This TCR beta chain was obtained from a study of shared clonotypes between healthy human individuals. Whole-study results and caveats: Only a few donors were included, so the genetic and exposure-history diversity represented was limited. Memory subsets had estimated richness that was generally smaller than that of naive subsets. Clonotype sharing among donors likely depends on sequencing depth.

Donors, healthy HIV-negative adults, lacked recent acute infections or vaccinations. TCRdb's table, derived via immunoSEQ multiplex PCR, lists solely in-frame clones and lacks some. The table shows roughly 500,000 clones, with roughly 95% occurring only once. V was pared by 5 bases and J by 6 bases, with 5 bases of the junction left unmatched. The CDR3 spans 15 residues. Germline loops: CDR1 LNHDA, CDR2 SQIVND (reference sequence). As regards this clone: Its specificity is not known.

This clonotype was obtained from a woman younger than 45 in good health. The sample consisted of naive CD4+ T cells sorted from blood. As for subset: CD45RA+ positively selected. The J gene is TRBJ1-6, the V gene TRBV19; the match to TRBD1 covers 9 bases. The CDR3 is CASSSPGQGNSPLHF. CDR3 DNA: TGTGCCAGTAGTTCCCCGGGACAGGGTAATTCACCCCTCCACTTT.